The T cell receptor beta chain under discussion was sequenced for a study of regulatory T cells in long-lasting Graves disease. In the study overall: Persistent cases took antithyroid drugs over 5 years and stayed TSH receptor antibody positive.

Study outcomes and limitations: Lower TCR diversity was seen in persistent Graves' patients than in newly diagnosed ones.

Time point specified: persistent/refractory GD, antithyroid drugs over 5 years with positive TRAb. The authors made the TCR library using RNA they extracted from PBMCs. CDR3-region Arm-PCR and iRepertoire HTBI primers produced the TCR beta libraries. TCRdb used MiXCR to reprocess the multiplex PCR reads, holding one entry per CDR3 protein. The sample shows roughly 400,000 distinct CDR3 sequences, 20% to 25% of them seen only once. Trimming shortened V by 5 bases and J by 2 bases, and 10 bases separated the two germline ends. The CDR3 extends over 13 amino acids. The germline CDR1 and CDR2 sequences are SGHVS and FNYEAQ. This clonotype was seen ten or more times. Its cognate antigen is unknown.

This TCR came from a female donor with Graves disease. V gene TRBV7-6 combines with J gene TRBJ2-7, with D uncertain. The sample here was peripheral blood mononuclear cells (PBMCs), taken when the disease was refractory, from a patient treated with antithyroid drugs. The CDR3 spells CASSAGSAYEQYF. CDR3 bases: TGTGCCAGCAGCGCTGGGTCCGCCTACGAGCAGTACTTC.